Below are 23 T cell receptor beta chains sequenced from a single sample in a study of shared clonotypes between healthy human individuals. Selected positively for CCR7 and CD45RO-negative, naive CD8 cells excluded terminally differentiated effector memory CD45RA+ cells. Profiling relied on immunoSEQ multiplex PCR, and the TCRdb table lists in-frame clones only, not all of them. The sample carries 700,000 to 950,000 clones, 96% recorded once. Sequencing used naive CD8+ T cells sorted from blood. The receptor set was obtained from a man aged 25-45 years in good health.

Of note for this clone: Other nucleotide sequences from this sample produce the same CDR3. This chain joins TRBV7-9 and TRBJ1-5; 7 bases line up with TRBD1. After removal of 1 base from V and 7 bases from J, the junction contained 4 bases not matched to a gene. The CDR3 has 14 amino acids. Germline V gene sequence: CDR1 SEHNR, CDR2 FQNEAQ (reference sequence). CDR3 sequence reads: CASSLGQGEQPQHF. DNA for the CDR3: TGTGCCAGCAGCTTAGGACAGGGTGAGCAGCCCCAGCATTTT.

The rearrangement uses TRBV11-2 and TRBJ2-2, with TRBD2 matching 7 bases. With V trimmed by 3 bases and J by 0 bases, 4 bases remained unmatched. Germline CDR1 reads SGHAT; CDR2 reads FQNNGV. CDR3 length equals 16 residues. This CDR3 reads CASSFLTSSNTGELFF. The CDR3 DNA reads TGTGCCAGCAGCTTTCTGACTAGCTCGAACACCGGGGAGCTGTTTTTT. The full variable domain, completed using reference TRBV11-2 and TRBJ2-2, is EAGVAQSPRYKIIEKRQSVAFWCNPISGHATLYWYQQILGQGPKLLIQFQNNGVVDDSQLPKDRFSAERLKGVDSTLKIQPAKLEDSAVYLCASSFLTSSNTGELFFGEGSRLTVL.

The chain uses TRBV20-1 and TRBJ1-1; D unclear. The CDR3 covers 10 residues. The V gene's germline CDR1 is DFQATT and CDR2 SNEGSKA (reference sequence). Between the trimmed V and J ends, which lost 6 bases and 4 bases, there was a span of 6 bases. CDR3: CSALSTEAFF. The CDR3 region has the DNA TGCAGTGCCCTTAGCACTGAAGCTTTCTTT.

CDR3 nucleotide sequence: TGTGCCAGCAGTTTAGGTCTCCGGGAGACCCAGTACTTC. Translating it yields CASSLGLRETQYF. This rearrangement joins TRBV27 to TRBJ2-5; D is uncertain. The CDR3 totals 13 residues. Per germline, CDR1 MNHEY and CDR2 SMNVEV (reference sequence). V shed 2 bases and J shed 5 bases, with 9 bases lying between them.

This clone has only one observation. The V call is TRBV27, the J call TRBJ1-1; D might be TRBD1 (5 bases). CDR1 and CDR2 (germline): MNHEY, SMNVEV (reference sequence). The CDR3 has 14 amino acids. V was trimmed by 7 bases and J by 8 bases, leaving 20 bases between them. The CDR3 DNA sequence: TGTGCCAGCAATGCTCCGGGACTCCTGTCAGAAGCTTTCTTT. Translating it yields CASNAPGLLSEAFF.

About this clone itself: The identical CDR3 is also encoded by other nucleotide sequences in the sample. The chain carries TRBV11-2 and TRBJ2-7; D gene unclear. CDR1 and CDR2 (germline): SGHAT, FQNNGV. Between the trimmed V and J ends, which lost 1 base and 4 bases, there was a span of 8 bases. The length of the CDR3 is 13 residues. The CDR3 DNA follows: TGTGCCAGCAGCTTAGGGGAAGGGTACGAGCAGTACTTC. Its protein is CASSLGEGYEQYF.

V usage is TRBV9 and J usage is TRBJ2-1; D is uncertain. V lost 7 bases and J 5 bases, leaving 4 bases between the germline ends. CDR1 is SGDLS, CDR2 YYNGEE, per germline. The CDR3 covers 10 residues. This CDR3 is CASGHNEQFF. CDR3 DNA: TGTGCCAGCGGTCACAATGAGCAGTTCTTC. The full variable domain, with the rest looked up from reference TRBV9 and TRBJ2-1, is DSGVTQTPKHLITATGQRVTLRCSPRSGDLSVYWYQQSLDQGLQFLIQYYNGEERAKGNILERFSAQQFPDLHSELNLSSLELGDSALYFCASGHNEQFFGPGTRLTVL.

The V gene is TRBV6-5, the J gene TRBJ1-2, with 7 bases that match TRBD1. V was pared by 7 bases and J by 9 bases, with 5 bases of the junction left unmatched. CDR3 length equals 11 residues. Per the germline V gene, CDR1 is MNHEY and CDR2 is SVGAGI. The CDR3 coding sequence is TGTGCCAGCACTACAGGGGCGAGCTACACCTTC. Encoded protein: CASTTGASYTF.

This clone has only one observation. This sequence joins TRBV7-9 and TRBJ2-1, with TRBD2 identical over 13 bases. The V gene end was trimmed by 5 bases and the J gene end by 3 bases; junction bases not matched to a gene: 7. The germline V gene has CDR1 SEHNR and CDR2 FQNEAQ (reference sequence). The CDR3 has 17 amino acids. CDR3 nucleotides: TGTGCCAGCAGCCAAAGGGGACTAGCGGGGAACTACAATGAGCAGTTCTTC. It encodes CASSQRGLAGNYNEQFF. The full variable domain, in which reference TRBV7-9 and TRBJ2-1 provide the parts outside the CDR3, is DTGVSQNPRHKITKRGQNVTFRCDPISEHNRLYWYRQTLGQGPEFLTYFQNEAQLEKSRLLSDRFSAERPKGSFSTLEIQRTEQGDSAMYLCASSQRGLAGNYNEQFFGPGTRLTVL.

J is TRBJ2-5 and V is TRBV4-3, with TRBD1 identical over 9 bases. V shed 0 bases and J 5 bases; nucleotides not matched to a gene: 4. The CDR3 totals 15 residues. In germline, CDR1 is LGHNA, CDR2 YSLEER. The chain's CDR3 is CASSQDYGTGETQYF. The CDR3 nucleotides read TGCGCCAGCAGCCAAGATTACGGGACAGGGGAGACCCAGTACTTC.

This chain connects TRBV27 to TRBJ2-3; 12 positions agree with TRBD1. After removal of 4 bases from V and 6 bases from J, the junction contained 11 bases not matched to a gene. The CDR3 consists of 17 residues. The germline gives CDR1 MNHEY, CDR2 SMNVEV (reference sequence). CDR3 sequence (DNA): TGTGCCAGCAGTTCCTCCTGGGGACAGGGGGCCTACGATACGCAGTATTTT. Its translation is CASSSSWGQGAYDTQYF.

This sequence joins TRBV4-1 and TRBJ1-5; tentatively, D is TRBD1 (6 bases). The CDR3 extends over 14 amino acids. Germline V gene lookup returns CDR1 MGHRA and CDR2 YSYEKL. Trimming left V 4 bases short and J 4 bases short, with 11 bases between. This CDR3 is CASSLRDTNQPQHF. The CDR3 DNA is TGCGCCAGCAGCCTCCGGGACACTAATCAGCCCCAGCATTTT.

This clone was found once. The CDR3 DNA reads as TGTGCCAGCAGCGCTAACCCAGGGGGCTCTAACTATGGCTACACCTTC. Translated, it gives CASSANPGGSNYGYTF. This chain connects TRBV9 to TRBJ1-2; 8 positions agree with TRBD1. Germline CDR1 SGDLS, CDR2 YYNGEE. There are 16 residues in the CDR3. J lost 0 bases, V lost 3 bases, and 7 bases had no gene match.

The CDR3 loop is CASSQEAGKETQYF. Here the CDR3 DNA reads TGTGCCAGCAGCCAAGAAGCGGGAAAGGAGACCCAGTACTTC. The rearrangement joins TRBV4-2 to TRBJ2-5, with 7 nucleotides matching TRBD2. The V segment lost 0 bases and the J segment 5 bases; nucleotides outside the gene matches: 3. The CDR3 contains 14 residues. Germline CDR1 reads LGHNA; CDR2 reads YNFKEQ.

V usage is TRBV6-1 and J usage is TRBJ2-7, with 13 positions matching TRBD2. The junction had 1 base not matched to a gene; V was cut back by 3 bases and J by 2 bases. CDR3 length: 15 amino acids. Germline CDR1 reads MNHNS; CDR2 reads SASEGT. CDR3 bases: TGTGCCAGCAGTGAGACTAGCGGGAGGCCCTACGAGCAGTACTTC. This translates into CASSETSGRPYEQYF.

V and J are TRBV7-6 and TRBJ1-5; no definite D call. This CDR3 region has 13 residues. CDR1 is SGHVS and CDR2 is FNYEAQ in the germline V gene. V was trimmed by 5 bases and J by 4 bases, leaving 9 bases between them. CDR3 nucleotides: TGTGCCAGCAGCGCAAGCACGAATCAGCCCCAGCATTTT. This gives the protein CASSASTNQPQHF.

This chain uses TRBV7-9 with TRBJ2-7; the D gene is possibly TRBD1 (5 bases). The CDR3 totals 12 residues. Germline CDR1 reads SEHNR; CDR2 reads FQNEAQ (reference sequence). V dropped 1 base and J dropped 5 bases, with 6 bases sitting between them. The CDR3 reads CASSLEGHEQYF. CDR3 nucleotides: TGTGCCAGCAGCTTAGAGGGGCACGAGCAGTACTTC. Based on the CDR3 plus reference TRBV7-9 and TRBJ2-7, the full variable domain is DTGVSQNPRHKITKRGQNVTFRCDPISEHNRLYWYRQTLGQGPEFLTYFQNEAQLEKSRLLSDRFSAERPKGSFSTLEIQRTEQGDSAMYLCASSLEGHEQYFGPGTRLTVT.

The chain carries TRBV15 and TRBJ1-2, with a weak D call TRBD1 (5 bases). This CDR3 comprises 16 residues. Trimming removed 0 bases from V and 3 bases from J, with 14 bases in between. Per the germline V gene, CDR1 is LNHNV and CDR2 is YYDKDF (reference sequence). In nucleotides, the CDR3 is TGTGCCACCAGCAGAGATCGCTCAGGGCACCACTATGGCTACACCTTC. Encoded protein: CATSRDRSGHHYGYTF.

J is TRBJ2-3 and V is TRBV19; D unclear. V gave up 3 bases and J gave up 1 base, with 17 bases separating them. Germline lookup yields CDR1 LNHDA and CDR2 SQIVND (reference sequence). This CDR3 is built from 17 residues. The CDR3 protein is CASSIHPKGLGTDTQYF. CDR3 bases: TGTGCCAGTAGTATCCATCCTAAGGGTCTAGGCACAGATACGCAGTATTTT.

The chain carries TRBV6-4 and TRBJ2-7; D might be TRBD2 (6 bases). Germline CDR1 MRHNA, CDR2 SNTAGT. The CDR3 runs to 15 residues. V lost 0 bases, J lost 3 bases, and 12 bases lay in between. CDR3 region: CASSDSSLGGYEQYF. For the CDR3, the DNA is TGTGCCAGCAGTGACTCAAGCTTGGGGGGCTACGAGCAGTACTTC.

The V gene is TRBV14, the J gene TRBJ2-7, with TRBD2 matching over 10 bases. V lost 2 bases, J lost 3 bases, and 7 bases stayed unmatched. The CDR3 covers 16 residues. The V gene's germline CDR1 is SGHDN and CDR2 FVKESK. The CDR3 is CASSQLAGERNYEQYF. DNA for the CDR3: TGTGCCAGCAGCCAACTAGCGGGAGAACGTAACTACGAGCAGTACTTC.

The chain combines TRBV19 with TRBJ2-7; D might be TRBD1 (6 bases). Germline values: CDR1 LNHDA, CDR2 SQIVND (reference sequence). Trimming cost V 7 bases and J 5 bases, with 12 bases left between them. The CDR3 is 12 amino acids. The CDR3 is CASTEGGNEQYF. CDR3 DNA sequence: TGTGCCAGTACCGAAGGGGGAAACGAGCAGTACTTC.

CDR3 in amino acids: CASVLGWERNEQFF. The CDR3, as DNA: TGTGCCAGCGTGCTTGGGTGGGAGAGGAATGAGCAGTTCTTC. V is TRBV7-9 and J is TRBJ2-1; a possible D gene is TRBD2 (5 bases). This CDR3 has 14 amino acids. Germline V gives CDR1 SEHNR, CDR2 FQNEAQ (reference sequence). Trimming removed 8 bases at V and 7 bases at J, with 18 bases between.